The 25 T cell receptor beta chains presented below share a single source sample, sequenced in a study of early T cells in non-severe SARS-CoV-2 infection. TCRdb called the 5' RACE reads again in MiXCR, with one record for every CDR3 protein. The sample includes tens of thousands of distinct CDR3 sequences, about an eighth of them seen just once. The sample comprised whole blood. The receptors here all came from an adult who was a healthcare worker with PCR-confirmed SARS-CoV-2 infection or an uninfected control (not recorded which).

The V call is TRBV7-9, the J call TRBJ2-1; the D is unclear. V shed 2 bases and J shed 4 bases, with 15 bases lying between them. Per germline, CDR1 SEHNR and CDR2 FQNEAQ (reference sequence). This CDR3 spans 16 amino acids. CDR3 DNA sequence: TGTGCCAGCAGCTTAAACGGGCCAGGAGTTTACAATGAGCAGTTCTTC. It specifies CASSLNGPGVYNEQFF.

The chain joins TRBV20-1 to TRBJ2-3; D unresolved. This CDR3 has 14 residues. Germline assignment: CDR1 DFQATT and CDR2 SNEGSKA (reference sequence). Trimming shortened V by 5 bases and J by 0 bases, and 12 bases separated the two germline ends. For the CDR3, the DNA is TGCAGTGCTCTGGCCCCCATTAGCACAGATACGCAGTATTTT. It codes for CSALAPISTDTQYF.

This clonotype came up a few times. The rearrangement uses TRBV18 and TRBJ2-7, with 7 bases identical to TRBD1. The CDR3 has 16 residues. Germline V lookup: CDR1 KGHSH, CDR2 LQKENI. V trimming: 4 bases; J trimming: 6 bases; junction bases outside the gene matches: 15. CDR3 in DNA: TGTGCCAGCTCACAACAGACAGGGAAGGTCCTCGGCGAGCAGTACTTC. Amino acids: CASSQQTGKVLGEQYF.

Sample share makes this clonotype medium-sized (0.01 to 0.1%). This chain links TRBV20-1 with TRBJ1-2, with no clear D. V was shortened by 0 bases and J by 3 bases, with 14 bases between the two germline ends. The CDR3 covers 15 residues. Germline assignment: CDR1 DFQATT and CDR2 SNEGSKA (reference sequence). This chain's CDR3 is CSARDSRGGYYGYTF. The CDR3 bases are TGCAGTGCTAGAGATTCTCGTGGAGGCTACTATGGCTACACCTTC.

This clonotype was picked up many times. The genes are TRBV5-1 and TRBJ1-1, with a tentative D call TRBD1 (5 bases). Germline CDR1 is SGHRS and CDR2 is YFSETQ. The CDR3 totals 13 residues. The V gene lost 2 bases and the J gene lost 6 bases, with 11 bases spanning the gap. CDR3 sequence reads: CASSFGTNPEAFF. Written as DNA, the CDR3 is TGCGCCAGCAGCTTCGGGACTAACCCTGAAGCTTTCTTT. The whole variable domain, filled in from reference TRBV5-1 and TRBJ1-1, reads KAGVTQTPRYLIKTRGQQVTLSCSPISGHRSVSWYQQTPGQGLQFLFEYFSETQRNKGNFPGRFSGRQFSNSRSEMNVSTLELGDSALYLCASSFGTNPEAFFGQGTRLTVV.

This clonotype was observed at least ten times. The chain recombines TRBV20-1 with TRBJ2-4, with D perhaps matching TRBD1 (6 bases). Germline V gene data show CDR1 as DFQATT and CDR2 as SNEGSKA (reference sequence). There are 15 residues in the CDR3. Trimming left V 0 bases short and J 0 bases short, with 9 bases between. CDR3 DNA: TGCAGTGCTAGAGACCAGGGGATAGCCAAAAACATTCAGTACTTC. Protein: CSARDQGIAKNIQYF.

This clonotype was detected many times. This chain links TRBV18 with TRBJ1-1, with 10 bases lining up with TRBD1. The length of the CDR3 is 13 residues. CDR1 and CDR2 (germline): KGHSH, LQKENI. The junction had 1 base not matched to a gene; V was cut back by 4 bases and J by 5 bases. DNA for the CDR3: TGTGCCAGCTCACAGGACAGGGGGACTGAAGCTTTCTTT. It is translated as CASSQDRGTEAFF.

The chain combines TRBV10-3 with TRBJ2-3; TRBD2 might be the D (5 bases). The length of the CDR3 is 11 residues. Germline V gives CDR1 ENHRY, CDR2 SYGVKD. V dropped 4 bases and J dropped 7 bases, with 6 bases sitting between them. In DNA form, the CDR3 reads TGTGCCATCAGTGGGGAGCATACGCAGTATTTT. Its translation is CAISGEHTQYF.

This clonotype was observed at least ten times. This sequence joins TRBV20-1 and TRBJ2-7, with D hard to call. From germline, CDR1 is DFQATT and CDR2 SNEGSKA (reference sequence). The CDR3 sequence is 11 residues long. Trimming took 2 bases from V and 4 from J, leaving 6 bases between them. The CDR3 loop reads CSARPSYEQYF. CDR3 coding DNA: TGCAGTGCTAGACCCTCTTACGAGCAGTACTTC.

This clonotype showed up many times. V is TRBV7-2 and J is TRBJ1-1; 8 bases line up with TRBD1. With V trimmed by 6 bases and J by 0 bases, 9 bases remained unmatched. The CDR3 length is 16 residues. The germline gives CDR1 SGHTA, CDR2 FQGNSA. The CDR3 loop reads CASRRTGTGMNTEAFF. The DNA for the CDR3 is TGTGCCAGCAGGAGAACCGGGACAGGAATGAACACTGAAGCTTTCTTT.

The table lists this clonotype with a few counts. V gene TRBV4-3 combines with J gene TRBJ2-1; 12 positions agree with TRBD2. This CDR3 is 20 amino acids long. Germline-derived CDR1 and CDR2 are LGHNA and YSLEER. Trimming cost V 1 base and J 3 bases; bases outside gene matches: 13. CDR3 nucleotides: TGCGCCAGCAGCCAAGTCAGGGCTAGCGGGAGGGGACCCCTCTACAATGAGCAGTTCTTC. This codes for CASSQVRASGRGPLYNEQFF.

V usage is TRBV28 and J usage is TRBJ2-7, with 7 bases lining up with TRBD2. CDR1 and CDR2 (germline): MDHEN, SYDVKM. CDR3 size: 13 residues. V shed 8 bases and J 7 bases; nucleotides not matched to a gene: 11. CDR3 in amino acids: CASAGGSGEEQYF. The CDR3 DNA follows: TGTGCCAGCGCCGGGGGGTCCGGGGAGGAGCAGTACTTC.

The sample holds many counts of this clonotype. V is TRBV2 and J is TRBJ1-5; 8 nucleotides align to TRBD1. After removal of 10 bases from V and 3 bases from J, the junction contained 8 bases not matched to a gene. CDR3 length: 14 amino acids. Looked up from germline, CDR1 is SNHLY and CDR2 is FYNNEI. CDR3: CATQRQGNNQPQHF. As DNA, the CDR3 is TGTGCCACCCAACGACAGGGGAACAATCAGCCCCAGCATTTT.

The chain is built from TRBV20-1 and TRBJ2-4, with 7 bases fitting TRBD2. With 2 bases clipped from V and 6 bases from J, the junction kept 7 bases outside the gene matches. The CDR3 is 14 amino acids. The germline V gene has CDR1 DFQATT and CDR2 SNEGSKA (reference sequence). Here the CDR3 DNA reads TGCAGTGCTAGAAAGGCTAGCGGCGGAAACATTCAGTACTTC. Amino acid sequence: CSARKASGGNIQYF.

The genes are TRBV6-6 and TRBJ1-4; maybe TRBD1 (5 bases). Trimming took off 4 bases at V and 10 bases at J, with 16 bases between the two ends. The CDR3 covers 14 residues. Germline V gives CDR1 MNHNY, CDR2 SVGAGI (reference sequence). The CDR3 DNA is TGTGCCAGCAGTTTGGTCGGTGCGGGGCGAAAACTGTTTTTT. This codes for CASSLVGAGRKLFF.

DNA for the CDR3: TGCGCCAGCGGGACAGGGAGGACTGAAGCTTTCTTT. Encoded protein: CASGTGRTEAFF. The chain carries TRBV5-1 and TRBJ1-1, with 9 bases lining up with TRBD1. The CDR3 covers 12 residues. Trimming took 7 bases from V and 5 from J; bases not matched to a gene: 3. From germline, CDR1 is SGHRS and CDR2 YFSETQ.

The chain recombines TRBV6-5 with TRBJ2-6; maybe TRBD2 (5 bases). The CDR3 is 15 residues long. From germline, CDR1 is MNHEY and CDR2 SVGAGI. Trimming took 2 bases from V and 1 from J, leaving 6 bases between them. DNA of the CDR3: TGTGCCAGCAGTTACGAGGGATCTGGGGCCAACGTCCTGACTTTC. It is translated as CASSYEGSGANVLTF.

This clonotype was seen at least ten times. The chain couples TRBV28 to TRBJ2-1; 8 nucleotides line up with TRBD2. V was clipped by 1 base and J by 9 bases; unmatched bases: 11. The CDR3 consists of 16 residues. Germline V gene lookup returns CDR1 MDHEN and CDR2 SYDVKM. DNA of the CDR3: TGTGCCAGCAGTTTATTTAGCGGGATTCCCACCGGTGAGCAGTTCTTC. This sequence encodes CASSLFSGIPTGEQFF.

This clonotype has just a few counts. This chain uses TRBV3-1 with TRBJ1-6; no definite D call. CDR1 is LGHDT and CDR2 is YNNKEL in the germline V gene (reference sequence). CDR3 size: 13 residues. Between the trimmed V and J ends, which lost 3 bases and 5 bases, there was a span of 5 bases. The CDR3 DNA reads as TGTGCCAGCAGCCACGGGGATAATTCACCCCTCCACTTT. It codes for CASSHGDNSPLHF. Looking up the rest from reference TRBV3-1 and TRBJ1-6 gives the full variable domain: DTAVSQTPKYLVTQMGNDKSIKCEQNLGHDTMYWYKQDSKKFLKIMFSYNNKELIINETVPNRFSPKSPDKAHLNLHINSLELGDSAVYFCASSHGDNSPLHFGNGTRLTVT.

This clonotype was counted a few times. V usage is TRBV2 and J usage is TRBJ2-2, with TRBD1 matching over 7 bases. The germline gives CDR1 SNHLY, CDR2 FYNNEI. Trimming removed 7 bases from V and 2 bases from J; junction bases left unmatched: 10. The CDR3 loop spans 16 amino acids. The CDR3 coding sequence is TGTGCCAGCACCTCCCCCCGGGACAGAAACACCGGGGAGCTGTTTTTT. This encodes CASTSPRDRNTGELFF.

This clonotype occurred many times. The chain's CDR3 is CASSQDAGRVHEQYF. In DNA form, the CDR3 reads TGTGCCAGCAGCCAAGATGCCGGCAGGGTCCACGAGCAGTACTTC. V and J are TRBV14 and TRBJ2-7, with a possible D match to TRBD1 (5 bases). V lost 0 bases and J lost 5, with 14 bases in between. Germline V gives CDR1 SGHDN, CDR2 FVKESK. The CDR3 consists of 15 residues.

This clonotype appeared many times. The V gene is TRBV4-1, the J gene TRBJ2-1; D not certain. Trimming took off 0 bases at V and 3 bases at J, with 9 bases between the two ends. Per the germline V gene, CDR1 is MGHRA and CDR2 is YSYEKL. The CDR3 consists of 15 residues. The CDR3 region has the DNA TGCGCCAGCAGCCAAGATCGACTTCGCTACAATGAGCAGTTCTTC. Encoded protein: CASSQDRLRYNEQFF.

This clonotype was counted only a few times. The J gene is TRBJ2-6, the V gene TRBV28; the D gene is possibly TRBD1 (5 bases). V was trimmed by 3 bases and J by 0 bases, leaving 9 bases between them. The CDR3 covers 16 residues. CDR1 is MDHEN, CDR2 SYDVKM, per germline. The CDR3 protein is CASSFQGSSGANVLTF. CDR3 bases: TGTGCCAGCAGTTTCCAGGGTAGCTCTGGGGCCAACGTCCTGACTTTC.

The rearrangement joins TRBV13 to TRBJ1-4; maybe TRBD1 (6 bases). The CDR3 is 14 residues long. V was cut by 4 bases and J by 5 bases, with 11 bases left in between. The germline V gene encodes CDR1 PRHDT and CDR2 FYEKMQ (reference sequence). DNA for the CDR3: TGTGCCAGCAGCTACCAGGGGAAGAATGAAAAACTGTTTTTT. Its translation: CASSYQGKNEKLFF.

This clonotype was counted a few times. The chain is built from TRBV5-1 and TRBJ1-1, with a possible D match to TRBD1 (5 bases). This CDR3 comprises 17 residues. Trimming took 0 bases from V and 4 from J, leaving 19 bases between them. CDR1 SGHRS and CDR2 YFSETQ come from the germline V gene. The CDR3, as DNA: TGCGCCAGCAGCTTGGGGGACGGAGGCCCAAGGAGCACTGAAGCTTTCTTT. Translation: CASSLGDGGPRSTEAFF.